These T cell receptor beta chains were read from a single sample in a study of blood T cell repertoires in COVID-19. TCRdb's copy holds only in-frame clones and misses some; the assay was immunoSEQ multiplex PCR. The sample has about 70,000 clones, approximately 85% seen once; the top ten hold about 40%. Sequenced input: peripheral blood. The receptor source for this set is a woman aged 80 or over with active or convalescent COVID-19. The CDR3 runs from the conserved cysteine through the conserved F or W. A D gene is named only where the DNA matches it firmly. Clone size is stated in some rows and not others, as once, few, many or a class when expanded.

len,d_gene,v_gene,j_gene,abundance,CDR3aa,CDR3nt
17,TRBD1,TRBV27,TRBJ1-5,NA,CASSLARTRDRNQPQHF,TGTGCCAGCAGTTTAGCGAGGACCCGGGACAGAAATCAGCCCCAGCATTTT
17,TRBD2,TRBV7-2,TRBJ2-1,NA,CASSFLLGGGGYNEQFF,TGTGCCAGCAGCTTTCTCCTAGGCGGGGGGGGCTACAATGAGCAGTTCTTC
15,NA,TRBV7-8,TRBJ2-3,NA,CASSYRGESTDTQYF,TGTGCCAGCAGCTACCGCGGGGAAAGCACAGATACGCAGTATTTT
16,TRBD1,TRBV5-5,TRBJ1-4,NA,CASSLDRGQRSEKLFF,TGTGCCAGCAGCCTGGACAGGGGGCAAAGGAGTGAAAAACTGTTTTTT
16,TRBD2,TRBV7-8,TRBJ2-3,NA,CASSLVTGLPTDTQYF,TGTGCCAGCAGCTTAGTAACGGGACTACCCACAGATACGCAGTATTTT
11,TRBD2,TRBV7-8,TRBJ2-7,NA,CASSSGGQQYF,TGTGCCAGCAGCTCGGGGGGGCAGCAGTACTTC
12,NA,TRBV12-3/TRBV12-4,TRBJ1-6,NA,CASRALVSPLHF,TGTGCCAGCAGAGCACTGGTTTCACCCCTCCACTTT
15,NA,TRBV28,TRBJ1-2,NA,CASSATDSSNYGYTF,TGTGCCAGCTCCGCCACGGACAGTTCTAACTATGGCTACACCTTC
12,NA,TRBV2,TRBJ2-3,NA,CASRGSADTQYF,TGTGCCAGCAGGGGCTCGGCGGATACGCAGTATTTT
13,NA,TRBV7-9,TRBJ2-7,once,CASSLAGADEQYF,TGTGCCAGCAGCTTAGCAGGGGCGGACGAGCAGTACTTC
15,NA,TRBV4-1,TRBJ2-7,NA,CASSPRGDRGYEQYF,TGCGCCAGCAGCCCCCGGGGTGACCGGGGCTACGAGCAGTACTTC
12,NA,TRBV5-8,TRBJ1-2,few,CASSWRGIGYTF,TGTGCCAGCAGTTGGAGGGGAATCGGCTACACCTTC
12,NA,TRBV30,TRBJ1-3,NA,CAWSPGGNTIYF,TGTGCCTGGAGCCCCGGGGGAAACACCATATATTTT
12,NA,TRBV4-3,TRBJ2-3,NA,CASRDFADTQYF,TGCGCCAGCCGGGATTTTGCAGATACGCAGTATTTT
13,NA,TRBV5-1,TRBJ1-1,NA,CASSLAGRAEAFF,TGCGCCAGCAGCTTGGCCGGGAGGGCTGAAGCTTTCTTT